The next 10 T cell receptor beta chains were all read from a single sample in a study of OX40 agonist ivuxolimab in advanced cancers. The library was produced with the immunoSEQ multiplex PCR assay. Drawn from immuneACCESS, this table holds only the in-frame rearrangements with V and J called that TCRdb kept. Clones are partly lost; checked studies trace under half to an unresolved V gene and leave the rest unexplained. The table for this sample lists roughly 64,000 clones; 84% of them were counted only once. The ten largest make up about 2.3% of the sample. The source was CD4+ or CD8+ T cells sorted from blood, collected in a trial of the OX40 agonist ivuxolimab. These receptors were collected from an adult with an advanced solid tumor such as melanoma, head and neck, liver or kidney cancer.

The genes are TRBV19 and TRBJ2-7; D unclear. Trimming stripped 8 bases from V and 3 bases from J, with 11 bases between. Germline CDR1 LNHDA, CDR2 SQIVND (reference sequence). The CDR3 consists of 12 residues. In nucleotides, the CDR3 is TGTGCCAGTCGACTCAGGTACTACGAGCAGTACTTC. This translates into CASRLRYYEQYF.

The CDR3 sequence: CASSSGGLGVWNEQFF. DNA of the CDR3: TGTGCCAGCAGCTCCGGAGGACTAGGCGTGTGGAATGAGCAGTTCTTC. The V and J genes are TRBV7-9 and TRBJ2-1; 7 nucleotides line up with TRBD2. Trimming took 4 bases from V and 7 from J; bases not matched to a gene: 13. Germline V lookup: CDR1 SEHNR, CDR2 FQNEAQ (reference sequence). The CDR3 covers 16 residues. Full variable domain (outside the CDR3, taken from reference TRBV7-9 and TRBJ2-1): DTGVSQNPRHKITKRGQNVTFRCDPISEHNRLYWYRQTLGQGPEFLTYFQNEAQLEKSRLLSDRFSAERPKGSFSTLEIQRTEQGDSAMYLCASSSGGLGVWNEQFFGPGTRLTVL.

V and J are TRBV7-2 and TRBJ1-3; 7 positions agree with TRBD1. Germline V lookup: CDR1 SGHTA, CDR2 FQGNSA. Trimming removed 5 bases from V and 3 bases from J; junction bases left unmatched: 13. This CDR3 is 17 amino acids long. As DNA, the CDR3 is TGTGCCAGCAGCCCGCTTTCCGGGACAGACCTTGGAAACACCATATATTTT. This codes for CASSPLSGTDLGNTIYF.

About this clone: One end of the junction is discordant with germline, which a read error may explain. The sample carries other DNA sequences with the same CDR3. CDR3 bases: TGTAGCGCTGACCGGGTGAACACTGAAGCTTTCTTT. Encoded protein: CSADRVNTEAFF. The V call is TRBV29-1, the J call TRBJ1-1; no definite D call. This CDR3 region has 12 residues. Germline values: CDR1 SQVTM, CDR2 ANQGSEA.

CDR3 region: CASSAHRANQPQHF. In DNA, the CDR3 is TGTGCCAGTAGTGCGCACAGGGCCAATCAGCCCCAGCATTTT. The gene calls are TRBV19 and TRBJ1-5; maybe TRBD1 (6 bases). Germline V lookup: CDR1 LNHDA, CDR2 SQIVND (reference sequence). V lost 5 bases and J 3 bases, leaving 11 bases between the germline ends. The CDR3 totals 14 residues.

The chain links TRBV5-1 to TRBJ2-7, with TRBD2 matching over 8 bases. Germline assignment: CDR1 SGHRS and CDR2 YFSETQ. V lost 3 bases and J lost 10; bases outside the gene matches: 6. The CDR3 is made up of 12 amino acids. CDR3 nucleotide sequence: TGCGCCAGCAGCTCCGGGACTAGGGTTCAGTACTTC. Translating gives CASSSGTRVQYF.

This clone was observed once. The chain uses TRBV14 and TRBJ2-7; weak D call: TRBD1 (5 bases). V lost 1 base and J lost 7, with 11 bases in between. Per the germline V gene, CDR1 is SGHDN and CDR2 is FVKESK. The CDR3 runs to 13 residues. The CDR3 bases are TGTGCCAGCAGCCAAGTAAGGGGTAGGGAGCAGTACTTC. This gives the protein CASSQVRGREQYF.

The chain combines TRBV29-1 with TRBJ2-5, with D perhaps matching TRBD1 or TRBD2 (6 bases each). The germline V gene encodes CDR1 SQVTM and CDR2 ANQGSEA. CDR3 length equals 13 residues. V was pared by 6 bases and J by 5 bases, with 16 bases between. The CDR3 bases are TGCAGCGTGGACTGGGGGGCGGGTGAGACCCAGTACTTC. It yields the protein CSVDWGAGETQYF.

The rearrangement links TRBV5-1 to TRBJ2-5; D not resolved. The V end was cut by 0 bases, the J end by 5 bases, with 14 bases between. This CDR3 spans 15 amino acids. Germline CDR1 SGHRS, CDR2 YFSETQ. CDR3 amino acids: CASSLAARREETQYF. The CDR3 DNA is TGCGCCAGCAGCTTGGCAGCACGCCGCGAGGAGACCCAGTACTTC.

The chain uses TRBV5-1 and TRBJ1-4; TRBD1 matches at 8 bases. V shed 4 bases and J 6 bases; nucleotides not matched to a gene: 5. CDR3 length equals 14 residues. Per germline, CDR1 SGHRS and CDR2 YFSETQ. The CDR3 bases are TGCGCCAGCAGCCATGGACAGGGAGATGAAAAACTGTTTTTT. It encodes CASSHGQGDEKLFF.